This is a list of T cell receptor beta chains from one sample in a study of cytomegalovirus exposure and HLA in healthy donors. Here immunoSEQ multiplex PCR was the method, and the copy in TCRdb shows in-frame clones only, minus some. The sample gives around 170,000 clones, 65% to 85% of which show up once; around 4% is in the top ten. The sequenced sample was PBMCs. The receptor set was obtained from a man over 45 in good health and CMV-seronegative. CDR3s include the opening cysteine and the closing phenylalanine or tryptophan. D genes are given only for firm matches.

d_call | j_call | v_call | cdr3_nt | cdr3_aa
TRBD1 | TRBJ1-2 | TRBV6-1 | TGTGCCAGCAAGGCGGGGCAGGGGGTTATCTATGGCTACACCTTC | CASKAGQGVIYGYTF
TRBD1 | TRBJ1-2 | TRBV19 | TGTGCCAGTACCTATCTTTCCCCAGACAGGGGAAGAGGCTACACCTTC | CASTYLSPDRGRGYTF
TRBD2 | TRBJ2-7 | TRBV7-2 | TGTGCCAGCAGCTTATCCAGGACTAGCCTGTCCTACGAGCAGTACTTC | CASSLSRTSLSYEQYF
. | TRBJ1-6 | TRBV19 | TGTGCCAGTAGTATAGTGGGCCGTAATTCACCCCTCCACTTT | CASSIVGRNSPLHF
. | TRBJ2-2 | TRBV7-7 | TGTGCCAGCAGCTTACTCCCCGAGGCCGGGGAGCTGTTTTTT | CASSLLPEAGELFF
TRBD2 | TRBJ2-3 | TRBV9 | TGTGCCAGCAGCGCCCATACCGGGACTAGCGGCACAGATACGCAGTATTTT | CASSAHTGTSGTDTQYF
. | TRBJ2-7 | TRBV29-1 | TGCAGCGTTGCGGTGGAGTCCTCCTACGAGCAGTACTTC | CSVAVESSYEQYF
. | TRBJ1-1 | TRBV7-9 | TGTGCCAGCAGCAGGGACATCAGCGTGAACACTGAAGCTTTCTTT | CASSRDISVNTEAFF
TRBD2 | TRBJ2-1 | TRBV7-9 | TGTGCCAGCAGCTTAGTGGCGGGGGGTCCCTACAATGAGCAGTTCTTC | CASSLVAGGPYNEQFF
TRBD2 | TRBJ2-7 | TRBV11-2 | TGTGCCAGCAGTAGACTAGCGGGGGCTGGGTACGAGCAGTACTTC | CASSRLAGAGYEQYF